Detailed here is one TCR beta chain. Germline V gene data show CDR1 as SGHDN and CDR2 as FVKESK. Trimming removed 4 bases at V and 0 bases at J, with 12 bases between. The length of the CDR3 is 15 residues. The data were obtained in a study of T cell changes during pregnancy in multiple sclerosis. Here immunoSEQ multiplex PCR was the method, and the copy in TCRdb shows in-frame clones only, minus some. The sample holds about 44,000 clones, roughly 92% seen once. The chain uses TRBV14 and TRBJ1-1; D call uncertain. This TCR derives from a female donor with multiple sclerosis, enrolled in a pregnancy study. Sequenced here: CD4+ T cells from peripheral blood mononuclear cells, sampled in the first trimester of pregnancy. The DNA of the CDR3 is TGTGCCAGCAGCCCCCGTCGAGGGCTGAACACTGAAGCTTTCTTT. It yields the protein CASSPRRGLNTEAFF.